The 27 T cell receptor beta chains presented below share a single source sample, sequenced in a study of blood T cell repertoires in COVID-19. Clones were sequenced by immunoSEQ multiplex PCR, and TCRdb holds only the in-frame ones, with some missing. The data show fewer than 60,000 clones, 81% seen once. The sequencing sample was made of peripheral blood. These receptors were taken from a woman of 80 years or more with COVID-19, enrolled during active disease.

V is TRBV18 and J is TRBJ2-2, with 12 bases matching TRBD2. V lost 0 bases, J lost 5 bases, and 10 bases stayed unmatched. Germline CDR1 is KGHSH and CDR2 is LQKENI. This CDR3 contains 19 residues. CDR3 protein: CASSPPFGGLAGQTGELFF. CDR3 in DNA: TGTGCCAGCTCACCACCTTTTGGGGGACTAGCGGGCCAAACCGGGGAGCTGTTTTTT. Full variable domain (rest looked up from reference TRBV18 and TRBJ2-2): NAGVMQNPRHLVRRRGQEARLRCSPMKGHSHVYWYRQLPEEGLKFMVYLQKENIIDESGMPKERFSAEFPKEGPSILRIQQVVRGDSAAYFCASSPPFGGLAGQTGELFFGEGSRLTVL.

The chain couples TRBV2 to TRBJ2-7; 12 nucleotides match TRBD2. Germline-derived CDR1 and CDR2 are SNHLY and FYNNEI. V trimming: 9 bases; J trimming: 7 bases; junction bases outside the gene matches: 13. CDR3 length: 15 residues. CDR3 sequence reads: CASWVGLAGSSEQYF. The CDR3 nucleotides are TGTGCCAGTTGGGTGGGACTAGCGGGCTCTTCGGAGCAGTACTTC.

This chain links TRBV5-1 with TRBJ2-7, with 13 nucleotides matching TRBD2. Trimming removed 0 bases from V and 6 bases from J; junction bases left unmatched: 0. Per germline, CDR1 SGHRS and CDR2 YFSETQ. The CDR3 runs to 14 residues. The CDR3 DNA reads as TGCGCCAGCAGCTTGGGACTAGCGGGAGGCGAGCAGTACTTC. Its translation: CASSLGLAGGEQYF.

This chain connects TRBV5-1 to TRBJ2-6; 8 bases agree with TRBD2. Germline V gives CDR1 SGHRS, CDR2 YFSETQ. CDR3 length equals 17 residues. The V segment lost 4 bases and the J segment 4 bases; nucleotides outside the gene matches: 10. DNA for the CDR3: TGCGCCAGCAGCATTGGACTAGCCGCTCAGGGGGCCAACGTCCTGACTTTC. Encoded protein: CASSIGLAAQGANVLTF. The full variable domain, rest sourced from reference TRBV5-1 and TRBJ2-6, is KAGVTQTPRYLIKTRGQQVTLSCSPISGHRSVSWYQQTPGQGLQFLFEYFSETQRNKGNFPGRFSGRQFSNSRSEMNVSTLELGDSALYLCASSIGLAAQGANVLTFGAGSRLTVL.

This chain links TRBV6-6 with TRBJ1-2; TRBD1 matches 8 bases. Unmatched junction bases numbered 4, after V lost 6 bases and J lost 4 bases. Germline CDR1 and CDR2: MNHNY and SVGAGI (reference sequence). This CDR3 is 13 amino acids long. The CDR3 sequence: CASRPGQGYGYTF. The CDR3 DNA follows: TGTGCCAGCAGACCCGGACAGGGCTATGGCTACACCTTC.

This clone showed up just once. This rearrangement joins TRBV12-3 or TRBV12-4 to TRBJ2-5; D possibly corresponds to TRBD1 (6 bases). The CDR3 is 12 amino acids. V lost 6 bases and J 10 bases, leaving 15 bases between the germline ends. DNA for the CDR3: TGTGCCAGCAGAGACCCAGGGGCGCGCCAGTACTTC. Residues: CASRDPGARQYF.

CDR3 bases: TGTGCCAGCAGTTATTCCCCGGGTCCTCGGAATGGCTACACCTTC. It encodes CASSYSPGPRNGYTF. The chain recombines TRBV6-9 with TRBJ1-2; D unresolved. There are 15 residues in the CDR3. Germline assignment: CDR1 MNHGY and CDR2 SVAAGI. V lost 0 bases, J lost 6 bases, and 14 bases lay in between.

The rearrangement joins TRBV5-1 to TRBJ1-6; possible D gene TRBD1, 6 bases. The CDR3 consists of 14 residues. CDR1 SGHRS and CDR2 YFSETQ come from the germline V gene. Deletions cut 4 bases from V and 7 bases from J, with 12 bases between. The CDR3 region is CASSPGHGNSPLHF. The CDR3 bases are TGCGCCAGCAGCCCGGGACACGGGAATTCACCCCTCCACTTT. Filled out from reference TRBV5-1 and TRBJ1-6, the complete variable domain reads KAGVTQTPRYLIKTRGQQVTLSCSPISGHRSVSWYQQTPGQGLQFLFEYFSETQRNKGNFPGRFSGRQFSNSRSEMNVSTLELGDSALYLCASSPGHGNSPLHFGNGTRLTVT.

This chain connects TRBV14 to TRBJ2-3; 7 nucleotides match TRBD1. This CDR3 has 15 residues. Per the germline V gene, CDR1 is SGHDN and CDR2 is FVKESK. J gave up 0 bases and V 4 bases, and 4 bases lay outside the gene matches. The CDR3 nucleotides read TGTGCCAGCAGCCGGGGACAGCGAAGCACAGATACGCAGTATTTT. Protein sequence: CASSRGQRSTDTQYF.

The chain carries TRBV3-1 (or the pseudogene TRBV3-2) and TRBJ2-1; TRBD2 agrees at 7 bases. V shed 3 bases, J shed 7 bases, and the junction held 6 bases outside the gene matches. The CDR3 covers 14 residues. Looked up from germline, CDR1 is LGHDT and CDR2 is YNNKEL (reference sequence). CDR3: CASSQSGGTNEQFF. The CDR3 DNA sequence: TGTGCCAGCAGCCAGTCGGGGGGTACGAATGAGCAGTTCTTC.

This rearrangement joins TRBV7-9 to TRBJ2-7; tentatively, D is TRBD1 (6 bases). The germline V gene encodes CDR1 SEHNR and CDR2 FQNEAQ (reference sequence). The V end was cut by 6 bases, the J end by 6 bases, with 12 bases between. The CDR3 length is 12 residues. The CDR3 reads CASRSQGGEQYF. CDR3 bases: TGTGCCAGCAGATCACAGGGCGGCGAGCAGTACTTC.

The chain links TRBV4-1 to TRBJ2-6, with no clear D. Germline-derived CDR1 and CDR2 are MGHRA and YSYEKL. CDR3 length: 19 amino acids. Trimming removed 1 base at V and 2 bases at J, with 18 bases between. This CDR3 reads CASSQVTAGRMTGANVLTF. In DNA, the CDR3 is TGCGCCAGCAGCCAAGTGACGGCAGGCCGGATGACTGGGGCCAACGTCCTGACTTTC.

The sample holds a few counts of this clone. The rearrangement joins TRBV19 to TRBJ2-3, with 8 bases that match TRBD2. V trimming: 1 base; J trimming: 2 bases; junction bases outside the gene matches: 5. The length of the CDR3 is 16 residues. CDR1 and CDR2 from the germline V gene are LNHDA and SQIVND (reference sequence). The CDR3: CASSIAAGGPTDTQYF. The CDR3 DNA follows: TGTGCCAGTAGTATAGCGGCGGGAGGTCCCACAGATACGCAGTATTTT.

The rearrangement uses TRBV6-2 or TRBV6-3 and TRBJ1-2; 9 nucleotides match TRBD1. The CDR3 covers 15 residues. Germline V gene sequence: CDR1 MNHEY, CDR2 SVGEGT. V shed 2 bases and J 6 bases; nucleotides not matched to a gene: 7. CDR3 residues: CASSYPTGDRDGYTF. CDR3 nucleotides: TGTGCCAGCAGTTACCCCACCGGGGACAGGGATGGCTACACCTTC.

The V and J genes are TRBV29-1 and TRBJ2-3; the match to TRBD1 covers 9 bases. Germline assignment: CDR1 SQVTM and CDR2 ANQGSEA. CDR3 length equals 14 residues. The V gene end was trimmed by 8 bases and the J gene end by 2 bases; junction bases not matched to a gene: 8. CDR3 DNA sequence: TGCAGCACTAGGGGACAGGGATTCACAGATACGCAGTATTTT. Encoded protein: CSTRGQGFTDTQYF.

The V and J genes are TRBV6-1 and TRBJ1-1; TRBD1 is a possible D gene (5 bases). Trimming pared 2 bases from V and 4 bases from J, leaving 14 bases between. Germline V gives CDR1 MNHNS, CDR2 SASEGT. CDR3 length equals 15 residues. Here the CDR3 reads CASSESLVGGTEAFF. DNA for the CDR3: TGTGCCAGCAGTGAATCTCTAGTGGGGGGCACTGAAGCTTTCTTT.

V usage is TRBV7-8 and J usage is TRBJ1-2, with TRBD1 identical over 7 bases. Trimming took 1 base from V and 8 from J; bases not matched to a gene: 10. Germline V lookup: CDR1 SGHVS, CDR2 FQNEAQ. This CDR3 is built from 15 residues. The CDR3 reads CASSLDGTAGRGYTF. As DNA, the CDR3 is TGTGCCAGCAGCTTAGATGGGACAGCCGGGCGAGGCTACACCTTC.

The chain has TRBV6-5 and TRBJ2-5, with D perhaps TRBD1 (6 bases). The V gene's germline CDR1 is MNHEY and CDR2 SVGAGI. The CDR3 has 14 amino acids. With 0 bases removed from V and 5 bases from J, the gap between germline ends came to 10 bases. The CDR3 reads CASSYSYRVETQYF. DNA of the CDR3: TGTGCCAGCAGTTACTCTTACAGGGTGGAGACCCAGTACTTC.

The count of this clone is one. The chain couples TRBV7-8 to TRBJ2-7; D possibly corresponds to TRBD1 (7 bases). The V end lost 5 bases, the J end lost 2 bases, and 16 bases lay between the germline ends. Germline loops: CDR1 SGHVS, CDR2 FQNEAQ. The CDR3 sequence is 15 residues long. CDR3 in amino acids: CASSARDSPTYEQYF. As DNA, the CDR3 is TGTGCCAGCAGCGCGCGGGACAGTCCCACCTACGAGCAGTACTTC.

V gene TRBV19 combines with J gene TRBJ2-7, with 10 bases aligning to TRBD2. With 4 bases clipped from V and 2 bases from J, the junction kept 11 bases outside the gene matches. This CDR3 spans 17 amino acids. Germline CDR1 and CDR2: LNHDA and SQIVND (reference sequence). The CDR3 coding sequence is TGTGCCAGTAGTACGGACTATAGCGGGAGGCCAACCTACGAGCAGTACTTC. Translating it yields CASSTDYSGRPTYEQYF.

The chain's CDR3 is CASSLGLAGKFF. CDR3 nucleotide sequence: TGCGCCAGCAGCTTGGGACTAGCGGGGAAGTTCTTC. This chain joins TRBV5-1 and TRBJ2-1; 11 bases are a match to TRBD2. The germline V gene encodes CDR1 SGHRS and CDR2 YFSETQ. V shed 0 bases and J 14 bases; nucleotides not matched to a gene: 1. The CDR3 has 12 amino acids.

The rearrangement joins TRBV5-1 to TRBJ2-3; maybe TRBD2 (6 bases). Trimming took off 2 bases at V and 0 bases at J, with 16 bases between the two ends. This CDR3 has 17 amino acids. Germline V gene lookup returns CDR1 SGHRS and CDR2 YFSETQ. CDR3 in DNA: TGCGCCAGCAGCTTAAGGGGTAGCGGAGTTAGCACAGATACGCAGTATTTT. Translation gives CASSLRGSGVSTDTQYF. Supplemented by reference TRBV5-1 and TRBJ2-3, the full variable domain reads KAGVTQTPRYLIKTRGQQVTLSCSPISGHRSVSWYQQTPGQGLQFLFEYFSETQRNKGNFPGRFSGRQFSNSRSEMNVSTLELGDSALYLCASSLRGSGVSTDTQYFGPGTRLTVL.

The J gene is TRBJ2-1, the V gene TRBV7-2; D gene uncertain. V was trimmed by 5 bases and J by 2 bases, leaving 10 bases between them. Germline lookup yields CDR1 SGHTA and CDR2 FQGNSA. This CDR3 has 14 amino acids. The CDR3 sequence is CASSVDWTYNEQFF. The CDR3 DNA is TGTGCCAGCAGCGTTGACTGGACCTACAATGAGCAGTTCTTC.

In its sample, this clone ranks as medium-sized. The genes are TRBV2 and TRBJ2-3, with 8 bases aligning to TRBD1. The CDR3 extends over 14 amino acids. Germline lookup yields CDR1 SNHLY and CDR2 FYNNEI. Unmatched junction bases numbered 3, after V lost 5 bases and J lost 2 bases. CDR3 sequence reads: CASSSQGATDTQYF. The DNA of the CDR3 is TGTGCCAGCAGTTCCCAGGGGGCCACAGATACGCAGTATTTT.

The CDR3 is CASSQATGLATQSSYNEQFF. The CDR3 DNA reads as TGCGCCAGCAGCCAAGCCACGGGACTAGCGACACAAAGCTCCTACAATGAGCAGTTCTTC. The chain links TRBV4-1 to TRBJ2-1, with 10 bases that match TRBD2. The germline V gene encodes CDR1 MGHRA and CDR2 YSYEKL. V gave up 1 base and J gave up 0 bases; unmatched junction bases: 12. The length of the CDR3 is 20 residues.

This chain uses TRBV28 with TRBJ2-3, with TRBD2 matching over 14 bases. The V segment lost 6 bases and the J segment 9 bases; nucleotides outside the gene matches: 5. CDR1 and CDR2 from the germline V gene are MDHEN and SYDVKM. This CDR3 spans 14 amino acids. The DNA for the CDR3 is TGTGCCAGCAGCCCTGGGACTAGCGGGAGCACGCAGTATTTT. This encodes CASSPGTSGSTQYF.

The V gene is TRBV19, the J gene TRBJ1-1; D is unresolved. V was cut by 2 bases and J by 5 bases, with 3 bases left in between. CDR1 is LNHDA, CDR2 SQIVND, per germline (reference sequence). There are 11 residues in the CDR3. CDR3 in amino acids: CASSIPTEAFF. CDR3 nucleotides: TGTGCCAGTAGTATACCTACTGAAGCTTTCTTT.